This entry describes one T cell receptor beta chain. What it binds is unknown. The data originate from a study of T-cell reconstitution after alpha-beta-depleted transplantation in children. Preparation of the TCRbeta library was carried out with unique molecular identifiers. TCRdb independently ran MiXCR on the PCR reads; one entry per CDR3 protein. Counted here are about 980,000 distinct CDR3 sequences, about 29% occurring once; the ten biggest clones make up 28%. CDR3 length: 13 amino acids. The V gene lost 4 bases and the J gene lost 7 bases, with 13 bases spanning the gap. Germline V lookup: CDR1 MNHEY, CDR2 SVGAGI. Study outcomes and limitations: There were some patients whose high TCRbeta diversity at day 60 came from surviving recipient T cells and thymic progenitors. Where alpha-beta T cells came from about two months after transplant was reportedly several hundred expanded graft clones. At the one-year point after transplant, T-cell counts and TCRbeta diversity were found to come mostly from T cells that had been newly produced.

This rearrangement joins TRBV6-5 to TRBJ1-1; no clear D gene. The source material was PBMCs, mostly from graft donor cells, sampled 360 days after TCRalphabeta/CD19-depleted stem cell transplant. The clonotype was recovered from a boy under two years old who had a stem cell transplant for SCID, so the T cells may come from the graft donor. CDR3 region: CASSLVRADEAFF. DNA for the CDR3: TGTGCCAGCAGTTTGGTCAGAGCCGATGAAGCTTTCTTT.